This T cell receptor beta chain was sequenced for a study of CD8 T cells in ankylosing spondylitis. This clonotype was detected a few times. The authors made TCR beta libraries by quantitative 5'-RACE with molecular barcodes. Each CDR3 protein gets one entry after TCRdb re-called the 5' RACE reads with MiXCR. The sample lists some 290,000 distinct CDR3 sequences, 20% seen once, with roughly 7.3% in the top ten. This sequence was found in a male donor with ankylosing spondylitis or in good health (not recorded which). The specimen sequenced was blood, either unsorted or a sorted T cell fraction (not recorded which).

The chain's CDR3 is CATSRDRAGVPETQYF. CDR3 in DNA: TGTGCCACCAGCAGAGATAGGGCAGGAGTCCCTGAGACCCAGTACTTC. The V and J genes are TRBV15 and TRBJ2-5; D gene ambiguous. The CDR3 is 16 amino acids. The germline V gene encodes CDR1 LNHNV and CDR2 YYDKDF (reference sequence). Trimming shortened V by 0 bases and J by 5 bases, and 16 bases separated the two germline ends.